The rows below give T cell receptor beta chains drawn from one sample of a study of blood T cell repertoires in COVID-19. TCRdb keeps only in-frame clones here, not all; method: immunoSEQ multiplex PCR. The sample records over 250,000 clones, around nine tenths being singletons. The sequencing sample was made of peripheral blood. All receptors come from a woman in her seventies with COVID-19, enrolled during active disease. Each CDR3 is given with its conserved first and last residue. Some rows have no size entry. The others give once, few or many, or a class for an expanded clone.

v_gene	len	abundance	j_gene	CDR3aa
TRBV24-1	17	-	TRBJ2-6	CATSDFNQDSGANVLTF
TRBV30	13	-	TRBJ1-5	CAWSVGADQPQHF
TRBV2	15	-	TRBJ1-5	CASIEDRNWNQPQHF
TRBV28	12	-	TRBJ1-2	CASSFSGYGYTF
TRBV19	15	once	TRBJ1-2	CASSTGTANNYGYTF
TRBV4-1	14	-	TRBJ2-7	CASSQPGQIYEQYF
TRBV30	13	-	TRBJ1-2	CAWQGAPNYGYTF
TRBV7-9	15	-	TRBJ2-3	CASSRSGGLTDTQYF
TRBV18	15	few	TRBJ1-1	CASSPQGGLNTEAFF
TRBV28	16	-	TRBJ2-7	CASSLGGTSGFYEQYF
TRBV7-2	16	-	TRBJ2-3	CASSLAGTDGGDTQYF
TRBV30	14	-	TRBJ2-5	CAWSPGGIQETQYF
TRBV18	15	once	TRBJ1-5	CASSPDRGQNQPQHF
TRBV27	16	-	TRBJ2-3	CASSLKGPPRGDTQYF
TRBV18	15	-	TRBJ2-6	CASSPVYSGANVLTF
TRBV19	17	-	TRBJ1-1	CASTSTDRIRSGTEAFF
TRBV7-2	17	-	TRBJ1-1	CASSSAPSRTGTTEAFF
TRBV11-2	14	once	TRBJ2-2	CASSLQRITGELFF
TRBV6-5	14	-	TRBJ1-2	CASSRPTGNYGYTF
TRBV28	15	-	TRBJ1-6	CASSPLRAGNSPLHF
TRBV13	14	-	TRBJ2-1	CASSSGGSYNEQFF
TRBV5-6	16	-	TRBJ2-2	CASSLGLQASTGELFF
TRBV6-6	11	few	TRBJ1-1	CASSTTGLAFF